This T cell receptor (beta chain) was captured by sequencing in a study of OX40 agonist ivuxolimab in advanced cancers. Study in general: Of the participants, roughly 40% had some prior anti-PD-1, anti-PD-L1 or anti-CTLA-4 therapy, which was allowed.

As for this clone: What it binds is not known.

Sequencing was performed with immunoSEQ multiplex PCR; in TCRdb, only in-frame clones are kept and a portion is missing. The table lists tens of thousands of clones, over 90% of them singletons, with approximately 14% in the top ten. Study-level findings and limits: Expanded clones were, on average, more numerous in CD8+ T cells than in CD4+.

The CDR3 is 16 amino acids. V dropped 4 bases and J dropped 4 bases, with 17 bases sitting between them. The germline V gene encodes CDR1 SEHNR and CDR2 FQNEAQ (reference sequence). The rearrangement links TRBV7-9 to TRBJ1-5, with D perhaps matching TRBD1 (5 bases). The sample consisted of CD4+ or CD8+ T cells sorted from blood, taken in a trial of the OX40 agonist ivuxolimab. The clonotype comes from an adult with an advanced solid tumor such as melanoma, head and neck, liver or kidney cancer. This CDR3 reads CASSSNLGLSNQPQHF. In nucleotides, the CDR3 is TGTGCCAGCAGCTCAAACCTGGGACTGAGTAATCAGCCCCAGCATTTT.